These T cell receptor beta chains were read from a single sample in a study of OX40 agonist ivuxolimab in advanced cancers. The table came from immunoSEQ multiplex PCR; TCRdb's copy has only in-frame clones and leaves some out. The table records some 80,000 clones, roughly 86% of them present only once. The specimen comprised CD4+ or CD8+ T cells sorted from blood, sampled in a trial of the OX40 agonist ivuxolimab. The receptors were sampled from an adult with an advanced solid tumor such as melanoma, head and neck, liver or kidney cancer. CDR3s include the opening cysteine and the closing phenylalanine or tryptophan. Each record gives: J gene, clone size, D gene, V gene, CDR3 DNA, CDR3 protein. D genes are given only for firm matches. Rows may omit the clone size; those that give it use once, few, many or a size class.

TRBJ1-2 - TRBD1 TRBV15 TGTGCCACCAGCTCCCGCATAATTGACAGGGGCGGTGGCTACACCTTC CATSSRIIDRGGGYTF
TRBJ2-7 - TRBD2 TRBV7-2 TGTGCCAGCAGCTACCTAGCGGGCAGCTCCTACGAGCAGTACTTC CASSYLAGSSYEQYF
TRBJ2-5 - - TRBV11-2 TGTGCCAGCAGCTTAGTGGAGACCCAGTACTTC CASSLVETQYF
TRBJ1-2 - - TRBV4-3 TGCGCCAGCAGCCAAGTCGGACGGGACTATGGCTACACCTTC CASSQVGRDYGYTF
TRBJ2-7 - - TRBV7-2 TGTGCCAGCAGCGGCAGTCGAGAGACACTAGCCGAGCAGTACTTC CASSGSRETLAEQYF
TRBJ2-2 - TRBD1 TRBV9 TGTGCCAGCAGGACAGGGGGTTCCGGGGAGCTGTTTTTT CASRTGGSGELFF
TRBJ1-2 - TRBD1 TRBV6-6 TGTGCCAGCAGAAGACAGGGGGCCTCTACCACCTTC CASRRQGASTTF
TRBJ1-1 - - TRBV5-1 TGCGCCAGCAGCTTGGAGACAGGCCCTGAAGCTTTCTTT CASSLETGPEAFF
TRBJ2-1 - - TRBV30 TGTGCCTGGACGCCCGTGGGGGGAATCAATGAGCAGTTCTTC CAWTPVGGINEQFF
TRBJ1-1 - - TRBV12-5 TGTGCTAGTAAGCAAGCCAGGGTGACTGAAGCTTTCTTT CASKQARVTEAFF
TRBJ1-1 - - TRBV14 TGTGCCAGCAGCCAAGACCGGGTGAGGGCAGGTACTGAAGCTTTCTTT CASSQDRVRAGTEAFF
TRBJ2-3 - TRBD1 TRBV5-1 TGCGCCAGCAGCTTGGGCGGACAGGGGAGCACAGATACGCAGTATTTT CASSLGGQGSTDTQYF
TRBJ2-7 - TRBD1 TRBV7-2 TGTGCCAGCAGCTCTTCGGGACAGACAACCTACGAGCAGTACTTC CASSSSGQTTYEQYF
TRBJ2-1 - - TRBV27 TGTGCCAGCAGTTACGGAGCCTACAATGAGCAGTTCTTC CASSYGAYNEQFF
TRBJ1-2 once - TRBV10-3 TGTGCCATCAGTGAGTCGAATACAGGGAGATCCTACACCTTC CAISESNTGRSYTF
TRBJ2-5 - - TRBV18 TGTGCCAGCTCATCCTACATGGACAGCCAAGAGACCCAGTACTTC CASSSYMDSQETQYF
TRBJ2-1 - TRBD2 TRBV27 TGTGCCAGCAGTTTAGTCGGCGGGGGGGCGGGCAATGAGCAGTTCTTC CASSLVGGGAGNEQFF
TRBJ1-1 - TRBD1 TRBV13 TGTGCCAGCAGCTCGTGGGCGGGACAGAAGAACACTGAAGCTTTCTTT CASSSWAGQKNTEAFF
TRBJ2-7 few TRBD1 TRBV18 TGTGCCAGCTCACTCACCACCCCGGGACAGTTCTACGAGCAGTACTTC CASSLTTPGQFYEQYF
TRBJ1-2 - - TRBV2 TGTGCCAGCAAGAGCTGGGTGACTAATGGCTACACCTTC CASKSWVTNGYTF
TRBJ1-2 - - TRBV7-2 TGTGCCAGCAGCTCCTATATATCCTCCCGGGGGGTGAATGGCTACACCTTC CASSSYISSRGVNGYTF
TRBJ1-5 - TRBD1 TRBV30 TGTGCCTGGAGTGTAAAGGGGGCTTTTGGTCAGCCCCAGCATTTT CAWSVKGAFGQPQHF
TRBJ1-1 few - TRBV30 TGTGCCTGGGGGAATCCTGAAGCTTTCTTT CAWGNPEAFF
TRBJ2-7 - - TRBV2 TGTGCCAGCAGTGCTACCTCCTACGAGCAGTACTTC CASSATSYEQYF
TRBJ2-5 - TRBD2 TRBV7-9 TGTGCCAGCTTAGGCCCTAGCGGAGTCCAAGAGACCCAGTACTTC CASLGPSGVQETQYF
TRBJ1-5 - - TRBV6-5 TGTGCCAGCAGTTACTCGAACAGGGTCGGCAATCAGCCCCAGCATTTT CASSYSNRVGNQPQHF
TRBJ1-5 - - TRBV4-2 TGTGCCAGCAGCCAAGATAAGGGGGAGAGCAATCAGCCCCAGCATTTT CASSQDKGESNQPQHF